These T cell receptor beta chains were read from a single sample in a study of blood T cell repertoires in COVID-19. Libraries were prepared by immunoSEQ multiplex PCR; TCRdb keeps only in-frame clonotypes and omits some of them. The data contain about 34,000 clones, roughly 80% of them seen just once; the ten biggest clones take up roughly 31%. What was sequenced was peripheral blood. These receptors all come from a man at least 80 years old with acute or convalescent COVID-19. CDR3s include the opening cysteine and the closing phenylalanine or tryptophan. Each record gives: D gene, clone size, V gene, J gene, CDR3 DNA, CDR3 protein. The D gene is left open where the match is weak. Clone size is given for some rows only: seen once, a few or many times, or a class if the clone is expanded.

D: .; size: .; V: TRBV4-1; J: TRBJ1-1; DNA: TGCGCCAGCAGCCCGCAGGGATTGAACACTGAAGCTTTCTTT; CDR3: CASSPQGLNTEAFF
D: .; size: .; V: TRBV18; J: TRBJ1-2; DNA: TGTGCCAGCTCACCCAGGGGAGACTATGGCTACACCTTC; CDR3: CASSPRGDYGYTF
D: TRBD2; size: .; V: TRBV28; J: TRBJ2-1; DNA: TGTGCCAGCAGTGGCCGGACTAGCGTTGTCGGTGAGCAGTTCTTC; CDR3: CASSGRTSVVGEQFF
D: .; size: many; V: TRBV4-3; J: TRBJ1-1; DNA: TGCGCCAGCAGCCAAGATAAGGGGGTAAGGACTGAAGCTTTCTTT; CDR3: CASSQDKGVRTEAFF
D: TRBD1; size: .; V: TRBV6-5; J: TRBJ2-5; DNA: TGTGCCAGCAGTACCAGGGGGCGCGGGGAGACCCAGTACTTC; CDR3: CASSTRGRGETQYF
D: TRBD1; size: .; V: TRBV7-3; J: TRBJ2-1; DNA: TGTGCCAGCAGGGAGACAGGGGGCAGAGACAATGAGCAGTTCTTC; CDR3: CASRETGGRDNEQFF
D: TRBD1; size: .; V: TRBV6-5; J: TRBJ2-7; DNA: TGTGCCAGCAGAGACAGGGGTGGATCTGAGGAGTATTTC; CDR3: CASRDRGGSEEYF
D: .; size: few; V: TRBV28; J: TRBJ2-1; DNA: TGTGCCAGCAGTTTGTGGCAGTCTGTCAACAATGAGCAGTTCTTC; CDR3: CASSLWQSVNNEQFF
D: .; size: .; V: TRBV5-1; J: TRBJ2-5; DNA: TGCGCCAGCAGCCCAGACAGAGGAGAGACCCAGTACTTC; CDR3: CASSPDRGETQYF
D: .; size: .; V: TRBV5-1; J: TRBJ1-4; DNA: TGCGCCAGCAGCTTGGCAGGGATTTCTAATGAAAAACTGTTTTTT; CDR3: CASSLAGISNEKLFF
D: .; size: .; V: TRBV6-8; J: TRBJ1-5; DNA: TGTGCCAGCAGTTACTGGGGACTTCAGCCCCAGCATTTT; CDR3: CASSYWGLQPQHF
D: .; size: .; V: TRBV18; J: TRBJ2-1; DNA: TGTGCCAGCTCACCACCAGGGACTCTTAGGGCTGAGCAGTTCTTC; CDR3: CASSPPGTLRAEQFF
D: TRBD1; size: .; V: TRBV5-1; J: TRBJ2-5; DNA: TGCGCCAGCAGCAACACAGGGGAAGAGACCCAGTACTTC; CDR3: CASSNTGEETQYF
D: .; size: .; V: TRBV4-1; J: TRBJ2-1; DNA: TGCGCCAGCAGCCCCAGGGGCGGGGGCTACAATGAGCAGTTCTTC; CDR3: CASSPRGGGYNEQFF
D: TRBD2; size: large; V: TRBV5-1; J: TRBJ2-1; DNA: TGCGCCAGCAGCCTTGATCCGGGACTAGCGGGAGAGCAGTTCTTC; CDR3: CASSLDPGLAGEQFF
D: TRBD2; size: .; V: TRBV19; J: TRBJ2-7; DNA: TGTGCCAGTAGTATATGGGGAGGGGCCACGGCGGGGGAGCAGTACTTC; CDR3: CASSIWGGATAGEQYF
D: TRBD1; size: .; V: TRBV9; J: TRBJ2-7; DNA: TGTGCCAGCAGCGCAGATCCGGGACAGGGGGCCCACGAGCAGTACTTC; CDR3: CASSADPGQGAHEQYF
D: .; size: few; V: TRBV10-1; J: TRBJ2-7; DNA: TGCGCCAGCAGTGAATGGGGCCCGATAGCTTCCTACGAGCAGTACTTC; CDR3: CASSEWGPIASYEQYF
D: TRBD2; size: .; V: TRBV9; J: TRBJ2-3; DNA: TGTGCCAGCAGCGTTAGCGGGAGAAGCACAGATACGCAGTATTTT; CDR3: CASSVSGRSTDTQYF
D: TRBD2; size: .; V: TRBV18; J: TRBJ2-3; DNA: TGTGCCAGCTCTCCAGGGACTAGCGGGGGCCCAGATACGCAGTATTTT; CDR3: CASSPGTSGGPDTQYF
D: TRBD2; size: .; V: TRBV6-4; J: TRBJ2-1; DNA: TGTGCCAGCAGTGACACTAGCGGCTCCTACAATGAGCAGTTCTTC; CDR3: CASSDTSGSYNEQFF
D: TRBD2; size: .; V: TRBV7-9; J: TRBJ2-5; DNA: TGTGCCAGCAGCCACCGGACTAGCGATGAGACCCAGTACTTC; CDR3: CASSHRTSDETQYF